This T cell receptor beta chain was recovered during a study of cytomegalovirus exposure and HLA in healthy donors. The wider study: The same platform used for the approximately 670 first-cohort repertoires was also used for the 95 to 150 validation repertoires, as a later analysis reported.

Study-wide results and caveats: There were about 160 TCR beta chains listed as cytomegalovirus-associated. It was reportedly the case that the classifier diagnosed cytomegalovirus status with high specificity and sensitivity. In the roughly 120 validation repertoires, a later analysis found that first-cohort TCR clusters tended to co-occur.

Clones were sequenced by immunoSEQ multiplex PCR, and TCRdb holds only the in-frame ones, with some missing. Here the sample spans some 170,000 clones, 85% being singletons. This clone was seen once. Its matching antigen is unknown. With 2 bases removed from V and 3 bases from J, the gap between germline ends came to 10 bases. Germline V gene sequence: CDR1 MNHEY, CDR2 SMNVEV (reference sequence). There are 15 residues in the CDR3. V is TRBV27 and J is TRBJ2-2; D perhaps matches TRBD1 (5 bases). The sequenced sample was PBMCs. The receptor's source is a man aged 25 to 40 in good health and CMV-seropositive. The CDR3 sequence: CASSLRQGYTGELFF. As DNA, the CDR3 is TGTGCCAGCAGTTTAAGGCAGGGATACACCGGGGAGCTGTTTTTT.